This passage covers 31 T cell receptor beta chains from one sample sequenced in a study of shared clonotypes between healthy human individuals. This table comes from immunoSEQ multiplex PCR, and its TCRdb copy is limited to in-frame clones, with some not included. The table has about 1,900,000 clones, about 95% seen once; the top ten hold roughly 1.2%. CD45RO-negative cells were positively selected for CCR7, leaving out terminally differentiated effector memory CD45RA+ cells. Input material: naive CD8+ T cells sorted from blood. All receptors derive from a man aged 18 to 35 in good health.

CDR3 in DNA: TGTGCCAGCACCCTAGACCTGAACACTGAAGCTTTCTTT. This gives the protein CASTLDLNTEAFF. The rearrangement links TRBV5-6 to TRBJ1-1; D call uncertain. Germline V gene lookup returns CDR1 SGHDT and CDR2 YYEEEE. The CDR3 has 13 residues. V was cut by 6 bases and J by 0 bases, with 9 bases left in between.

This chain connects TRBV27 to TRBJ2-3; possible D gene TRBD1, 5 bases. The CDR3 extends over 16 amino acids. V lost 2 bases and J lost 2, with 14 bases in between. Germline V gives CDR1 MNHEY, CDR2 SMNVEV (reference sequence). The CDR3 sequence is CASSLGPGADTDTQYF. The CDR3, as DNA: TGTGCCAGCAGTTTAGGTCCTGGGGCGGACACAGATACGCAGTATTTT.

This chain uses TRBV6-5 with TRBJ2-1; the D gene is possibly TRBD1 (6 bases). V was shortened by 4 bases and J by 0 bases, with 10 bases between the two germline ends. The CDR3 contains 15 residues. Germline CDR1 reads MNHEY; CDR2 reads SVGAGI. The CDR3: CASSSGQISYNEQFF. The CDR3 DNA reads TGTGCCAGCAGTTCAGGACAGATCTCCTACAATGAGCAGTTCTTC.

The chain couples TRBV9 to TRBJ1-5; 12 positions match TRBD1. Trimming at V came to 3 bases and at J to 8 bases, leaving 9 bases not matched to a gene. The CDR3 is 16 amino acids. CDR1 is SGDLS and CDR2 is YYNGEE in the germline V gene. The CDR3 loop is CASSGGTGGLVEPQHF. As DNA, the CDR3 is TGTGCCAGCAGCGGCGGGACAGGGGGCCTAGTGGAGCCCCAGCATTTT.

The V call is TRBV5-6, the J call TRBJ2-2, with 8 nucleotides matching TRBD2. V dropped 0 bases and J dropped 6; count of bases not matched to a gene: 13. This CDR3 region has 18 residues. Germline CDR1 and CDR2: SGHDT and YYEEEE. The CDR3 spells CASSLGLWGSGEAGELFF. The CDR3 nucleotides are TGTGCCAGCAGCTTGGGCCTCTGGGGTAGCGGGGAAGCCGGGGAGCTGTTTTTT.

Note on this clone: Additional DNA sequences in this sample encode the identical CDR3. In DNA form, the CDR3 reads TGTGCCAGCAGTTACGGCGGGAGCACTGAAGCTTTCTTT. It codes for CASSYGGSTEAFF. This chain links TRBV6-6 with TRBJ1-1; no firm D call. This CDR3 contains 13 residues. Germline lookup yields CDR1 MNHNY and CDR2 SVGAGI (reference sequence). V shed 2 bases and J shed 4 bases, with 8 bases lying between them.

As DNA, the CDR3 is TGTGCCAGCAACAACGACATGTACGAGCAGTACTTC. It specifies CASNNDMYEQYF. This chain links TRBV7-9 with TRBJ2-7; D remains unclear. V dropped 7 bases and J dropped 4 bases, with 11 bases sitting between them. Germline assignment: CDR1 SEHNR and CDR2 FQNEAQ (reference sequence). The CDR3 totals 12 residues.

This CDR3 reads CAWTVGQGDAEQYF. The DNA for the CDR3 is TGTGCCTGGACCGTCGGACAGGGAGATGCCGAGCAGTACTTC. The chain joins TRBV30 to TRBJ2-7; 8 nucleotides match TRBD1. CDR1 is GTSNPN, CDR2 SVGIG, per germline (reference sequence). The V and J ends lost 4 bases and 6 bases, in that order; junction bases with no gene match: 11. This CDR3 comprises 14 residues.

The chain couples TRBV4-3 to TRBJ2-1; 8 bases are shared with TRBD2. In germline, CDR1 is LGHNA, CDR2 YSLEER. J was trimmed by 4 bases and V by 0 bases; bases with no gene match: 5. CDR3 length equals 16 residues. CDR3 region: CASSQEPSGGYNEQFF. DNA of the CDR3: TGCGCCAGCAGCCAAGAACCGAGCGGGGGTTACAATGAGCAGTTCTTC.

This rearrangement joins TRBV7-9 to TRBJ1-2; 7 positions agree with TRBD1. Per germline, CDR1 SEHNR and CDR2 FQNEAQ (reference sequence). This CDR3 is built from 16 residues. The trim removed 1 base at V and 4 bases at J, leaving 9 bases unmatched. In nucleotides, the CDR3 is TGTGCCAGCAGCTTAGGGAGTTTCGACAGGGCCTATGGCTACACCTTC. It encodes CASSLGSFDRAYGYTF. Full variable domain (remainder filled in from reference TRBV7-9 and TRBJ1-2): DTGVSQNPRHKITKRGQNVTFRCDPISEHNRLYWYRQTLGQGPEFLTYFQNEAQLEKSRLLSDRFSAERPKGSFSTLEIQRTEQGDSAMYLCASSLGSFDRAYGYTFGSGTRLTVV.

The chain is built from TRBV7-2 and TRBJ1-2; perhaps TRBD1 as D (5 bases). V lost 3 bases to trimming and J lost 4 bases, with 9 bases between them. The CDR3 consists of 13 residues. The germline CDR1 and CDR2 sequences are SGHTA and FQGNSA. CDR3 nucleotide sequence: TGTGCCAGCAGCTTTTCCAGGGTCTATGGCTACACCTTC. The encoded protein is CASSFSRVYGYTF. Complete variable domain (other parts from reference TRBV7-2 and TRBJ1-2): GAGVSQSPSNKVTEKGKDVELRCDPISGHTALYWYRQSLGQGLEFLIYFQGNSAPDKSGLPSDRFSAERTGGSVSTLTIQRTQQEDSAVYLCASSFSRVYGYTFGSGTRLTVV.

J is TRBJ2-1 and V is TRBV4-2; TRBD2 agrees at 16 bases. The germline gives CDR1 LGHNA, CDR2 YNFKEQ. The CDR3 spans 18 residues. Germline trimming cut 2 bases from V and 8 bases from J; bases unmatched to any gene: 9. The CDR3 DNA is TGTGCCAGCAGCCAACCAGGGACTAGCGGGGGGGCCGGGGATGAGCAGTTCTTC. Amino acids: CASSQPGTSGGAGDEQFF.

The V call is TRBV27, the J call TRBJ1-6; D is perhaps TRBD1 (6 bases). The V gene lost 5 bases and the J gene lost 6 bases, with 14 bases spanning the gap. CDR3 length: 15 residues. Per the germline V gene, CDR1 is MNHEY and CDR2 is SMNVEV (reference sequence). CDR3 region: CASSVTGKGNSPLHF. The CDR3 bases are TGTGCCAGCAGTGTTACAGGGAAAGGTAATTCACCCCTCCACTTT.

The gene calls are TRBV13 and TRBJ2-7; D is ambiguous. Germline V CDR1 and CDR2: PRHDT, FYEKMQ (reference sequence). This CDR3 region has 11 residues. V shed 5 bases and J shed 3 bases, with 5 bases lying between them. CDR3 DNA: TGTGCCAGCAGCAAAAACTACGAGCAGTACTTC. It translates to CASSKNYEQYF. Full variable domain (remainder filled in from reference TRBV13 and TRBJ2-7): AAGVIQSPRHLIKEKRETATLKCYPIPRHDTVYWYQQGPGQDPQFLISFYEKMQSDKGSIPDRFSAQQFSDYHSELNMSSLELGDSALYFCASSKNYEQYFGPGTRLTVT.

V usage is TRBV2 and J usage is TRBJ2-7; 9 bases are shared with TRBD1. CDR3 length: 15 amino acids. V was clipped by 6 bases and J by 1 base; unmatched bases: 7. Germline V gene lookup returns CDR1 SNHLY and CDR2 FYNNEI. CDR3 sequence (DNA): TGTGCCAGCAGATCCTCGGGACAGGGATCCTACGAGCAGTACTTC. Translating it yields CASRSSGQGSYEQYF.

The CDR3, as DNA: TGCGCCAGCAGCCCGAACTCAGGGACGGGCGAGCAGTACTTC. This encodes CASSPNSGTGEQYF. This chain links TRBV4-1 with TRBJ2-7; D is perhaps TRBD1 or TRBD2 (5 bases each). CDR3 length equals 14 residues. Trimming pared 4 bases from V and 6 bases from J, leaving 16 bases between. Germline CDR1 is MGHRA and CDR2 is YSYEKL.

The chain's CDR3 is CSVLFYNEQFF. The CDR3 DNA reads as TGCAGCGTACTCTTTTACAATGAGCAGTTCTTC. This rearrangement joins TRBV29-1 to TRBJ2-1; D call uncertain. CDR3 size: 11 residues. Trimming took 6 bases from V and 4 from J, leaving 7 bases between them. Germline CDR1 reads SQVTM; CDR2 reads ANQGSEA.

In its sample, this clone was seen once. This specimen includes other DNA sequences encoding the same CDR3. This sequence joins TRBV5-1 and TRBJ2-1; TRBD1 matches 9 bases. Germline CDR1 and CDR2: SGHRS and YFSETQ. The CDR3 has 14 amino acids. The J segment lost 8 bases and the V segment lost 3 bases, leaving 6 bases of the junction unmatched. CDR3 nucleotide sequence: TGCGCCAGCAGCTCGGGGACAGGGCTCGATGAGCAGTTCTTC. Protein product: CASSSGTGLDEQFF.

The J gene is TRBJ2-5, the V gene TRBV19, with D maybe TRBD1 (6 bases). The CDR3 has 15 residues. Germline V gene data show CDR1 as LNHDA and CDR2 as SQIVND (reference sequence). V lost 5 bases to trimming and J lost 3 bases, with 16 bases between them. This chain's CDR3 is CASSPWTDRKETQYF. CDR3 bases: TGTGCCAGTAGTCCATGGACAGATCGTAAAGAGACCCAGTACTTC.

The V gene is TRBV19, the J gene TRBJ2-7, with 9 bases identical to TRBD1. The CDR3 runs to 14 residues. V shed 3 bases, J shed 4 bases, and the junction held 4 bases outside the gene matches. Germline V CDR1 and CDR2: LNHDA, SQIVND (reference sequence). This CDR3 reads CASSITGGRYEQYF. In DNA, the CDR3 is TGTGCCAGTAGTATCACAGGGGGCAGGTACGAGCAGTACTTC.

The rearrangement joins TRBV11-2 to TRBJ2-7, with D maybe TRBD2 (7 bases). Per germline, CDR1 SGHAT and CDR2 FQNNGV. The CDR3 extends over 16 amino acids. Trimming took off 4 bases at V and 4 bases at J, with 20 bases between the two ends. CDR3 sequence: CASSSPVGGGLYEQYF. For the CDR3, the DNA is TGTGCCAGCAGCTCTCCCGTTGGGGGGGGGCTGTACGAGCAGTACTTC. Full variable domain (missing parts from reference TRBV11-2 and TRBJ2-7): EAGVAQSPRYKIIEKRQSVAFWCNPISGHATLYWYQQILGQGPKLLIQFQNNGVVDDSQLPKDRFSAERLKGVDSTLKIQPAKLEDSAVYLCASSSPVGGGLYEQYFGPGTRLTVT.

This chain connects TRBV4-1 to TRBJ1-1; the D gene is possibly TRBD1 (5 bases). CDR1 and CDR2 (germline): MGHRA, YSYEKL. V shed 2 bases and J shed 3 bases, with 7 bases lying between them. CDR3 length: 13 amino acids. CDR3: CASSQTGYTEAFF. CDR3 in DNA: TGCGCCAGCAGCCAAACAGGTTACACTGAAGCTTTCTTT.

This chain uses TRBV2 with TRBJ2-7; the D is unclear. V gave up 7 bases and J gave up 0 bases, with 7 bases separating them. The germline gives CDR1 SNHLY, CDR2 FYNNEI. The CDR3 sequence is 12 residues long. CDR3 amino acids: CASILNSYEQYF. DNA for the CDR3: TGTGCCAGCATTCTTAACTCCTACGAGCAGTACTTC.

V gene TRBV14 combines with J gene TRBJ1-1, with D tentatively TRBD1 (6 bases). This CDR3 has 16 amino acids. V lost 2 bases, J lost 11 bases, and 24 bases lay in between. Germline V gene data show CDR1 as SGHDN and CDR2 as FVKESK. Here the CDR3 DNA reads TGTGCCAGCAGCCAATTGGCGCAGCAGGGGCTCCAAAGGGCTTTCTTT. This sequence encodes CASSQLAQQGLQRAFF.

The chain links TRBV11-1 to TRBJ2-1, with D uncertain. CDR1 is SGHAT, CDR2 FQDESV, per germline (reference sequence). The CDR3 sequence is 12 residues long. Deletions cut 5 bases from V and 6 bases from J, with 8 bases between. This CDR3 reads CASSPDSNEQFF. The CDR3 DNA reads TGTGCCAGCAGCCCAGACTCCAATGAGCAGTTCTTC.

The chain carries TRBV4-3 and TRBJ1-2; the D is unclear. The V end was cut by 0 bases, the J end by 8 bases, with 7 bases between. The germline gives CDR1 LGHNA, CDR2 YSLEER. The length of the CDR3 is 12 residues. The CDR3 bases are TGCGCCAGCAGCCAAGATAATTGGGGCTACACCTTC. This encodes CASSQDNWGYTF.

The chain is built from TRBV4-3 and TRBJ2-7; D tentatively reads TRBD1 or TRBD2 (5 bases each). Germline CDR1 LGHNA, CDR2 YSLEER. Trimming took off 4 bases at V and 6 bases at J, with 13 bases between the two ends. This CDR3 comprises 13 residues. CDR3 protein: CASSPAPGTEQYF. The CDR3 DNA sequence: TGCGCCAGCAGCCCTGCACCCGGGACCGAGCAGTACTTC.

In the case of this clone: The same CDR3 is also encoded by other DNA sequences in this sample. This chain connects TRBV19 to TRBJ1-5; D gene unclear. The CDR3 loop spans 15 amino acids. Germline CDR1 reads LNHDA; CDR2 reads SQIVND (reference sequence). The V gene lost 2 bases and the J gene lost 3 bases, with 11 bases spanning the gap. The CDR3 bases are TGTGCCAGTAGTATAACTGGTTATTCCAATCAGCCCCAGCATTTT. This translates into CASSITGYSNQPQHF.

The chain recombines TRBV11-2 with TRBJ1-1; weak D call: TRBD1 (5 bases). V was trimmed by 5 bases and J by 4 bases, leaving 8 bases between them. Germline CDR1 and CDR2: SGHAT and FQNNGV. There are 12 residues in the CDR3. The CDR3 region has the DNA TGTGCCAGCAGCGCGGACATCACTGAAGCTTTCTTT. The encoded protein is CASSADITEAFF.

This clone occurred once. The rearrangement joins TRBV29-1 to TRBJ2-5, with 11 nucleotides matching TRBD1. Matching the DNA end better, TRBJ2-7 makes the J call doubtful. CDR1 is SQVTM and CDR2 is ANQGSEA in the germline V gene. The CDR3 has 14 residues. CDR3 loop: CSVEEGTGGYEQYF. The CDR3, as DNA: TGCAGCGTTGAAGAAGGGACAGGGGGGTACGAGCAGTACTTC.

The CDR3: CASSPQAFNYGYTF. The DNA for the CDR3 is TGTGCCAGTAGTCCCCAGGCCTTTAACTATGGCTACACCTTC. This rearrangement joins TRBV19 to TRBJ1-2, with D uncertain. The V end was cut by 5 bases, the J end by 1 base, with 11 bases between. Germline V lookup: CDR1 LNHDA, CDR2 SQIVND (reference sequence). The CDR3 has 14 residues.